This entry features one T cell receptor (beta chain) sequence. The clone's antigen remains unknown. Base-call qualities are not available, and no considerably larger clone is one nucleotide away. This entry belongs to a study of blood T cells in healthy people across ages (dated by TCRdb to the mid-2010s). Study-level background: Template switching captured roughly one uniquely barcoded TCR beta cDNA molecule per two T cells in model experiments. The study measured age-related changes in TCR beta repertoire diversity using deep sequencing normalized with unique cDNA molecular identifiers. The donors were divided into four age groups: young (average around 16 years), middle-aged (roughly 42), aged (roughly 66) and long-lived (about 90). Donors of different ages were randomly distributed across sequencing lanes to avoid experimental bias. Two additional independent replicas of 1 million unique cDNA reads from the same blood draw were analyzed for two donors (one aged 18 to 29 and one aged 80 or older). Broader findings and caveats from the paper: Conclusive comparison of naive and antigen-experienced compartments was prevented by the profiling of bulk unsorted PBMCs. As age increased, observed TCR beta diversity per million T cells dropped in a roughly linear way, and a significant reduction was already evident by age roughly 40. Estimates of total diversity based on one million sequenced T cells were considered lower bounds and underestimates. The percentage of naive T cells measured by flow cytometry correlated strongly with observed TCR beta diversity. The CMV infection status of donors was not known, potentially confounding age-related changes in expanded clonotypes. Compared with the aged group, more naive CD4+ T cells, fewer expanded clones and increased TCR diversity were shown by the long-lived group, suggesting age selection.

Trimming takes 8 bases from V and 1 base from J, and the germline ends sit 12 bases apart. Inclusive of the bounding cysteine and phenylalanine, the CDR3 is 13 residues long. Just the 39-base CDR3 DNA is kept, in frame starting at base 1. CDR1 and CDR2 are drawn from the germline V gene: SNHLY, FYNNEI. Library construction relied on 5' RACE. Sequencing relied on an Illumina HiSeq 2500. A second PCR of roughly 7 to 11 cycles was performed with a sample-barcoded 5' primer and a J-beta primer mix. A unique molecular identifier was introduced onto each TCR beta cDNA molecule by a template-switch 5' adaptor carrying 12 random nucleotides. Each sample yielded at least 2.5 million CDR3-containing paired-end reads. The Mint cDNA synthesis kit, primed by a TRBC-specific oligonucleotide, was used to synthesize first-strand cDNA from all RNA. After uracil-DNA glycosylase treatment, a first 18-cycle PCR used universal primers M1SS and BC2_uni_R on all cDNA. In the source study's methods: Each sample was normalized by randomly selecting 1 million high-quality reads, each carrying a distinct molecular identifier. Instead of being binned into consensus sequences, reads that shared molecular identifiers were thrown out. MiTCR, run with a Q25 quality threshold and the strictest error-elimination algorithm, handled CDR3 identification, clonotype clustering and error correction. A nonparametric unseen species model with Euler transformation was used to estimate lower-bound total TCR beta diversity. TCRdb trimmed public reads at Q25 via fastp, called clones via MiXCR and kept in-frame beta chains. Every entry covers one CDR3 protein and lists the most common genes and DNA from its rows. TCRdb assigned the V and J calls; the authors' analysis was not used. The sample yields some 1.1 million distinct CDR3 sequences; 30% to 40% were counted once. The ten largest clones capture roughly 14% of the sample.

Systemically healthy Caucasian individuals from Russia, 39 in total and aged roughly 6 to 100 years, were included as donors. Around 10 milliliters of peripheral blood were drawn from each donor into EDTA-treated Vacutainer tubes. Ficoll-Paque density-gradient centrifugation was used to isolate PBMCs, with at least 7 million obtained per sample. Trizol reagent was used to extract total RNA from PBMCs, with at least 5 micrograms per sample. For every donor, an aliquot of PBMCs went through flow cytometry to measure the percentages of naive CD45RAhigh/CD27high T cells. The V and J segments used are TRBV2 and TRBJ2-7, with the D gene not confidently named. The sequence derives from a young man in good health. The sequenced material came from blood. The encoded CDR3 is CASGRTLSYEQYF. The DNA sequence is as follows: TGTGCCAGCGGAAGGACGCTTTCCTACGAGCAGTACTTC.